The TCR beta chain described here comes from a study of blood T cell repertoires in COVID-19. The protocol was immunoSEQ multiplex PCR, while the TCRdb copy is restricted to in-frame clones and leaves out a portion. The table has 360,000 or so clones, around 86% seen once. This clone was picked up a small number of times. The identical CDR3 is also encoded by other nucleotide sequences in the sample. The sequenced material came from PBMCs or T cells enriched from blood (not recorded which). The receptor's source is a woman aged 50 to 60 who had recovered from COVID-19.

The CDR3 here is CASSPDRGNYGYTF. The DNA for the CDR3 is TGTGCCAGCTCACCTGACCGGGGTAACTATGGCTACACCTTC. This chain uses TRBV18 with TRBJ1-2; D gene ambiguous. CDR3 length: 14 amino acids. Trimming stripped 3 bases from V and 1 base from J, with 9 bases between. In germline, CDR1 is KGHSH, CDR2 LQKENI. Using reference TRBV18 and TRBJ1-2 for the parts outside the CDR3, the full variable domain is NAGVMQNPRHLVRRRGQEARLRCSPMKGHSHVYWYRQLPEEGLKFMVYLQKENIIDESGMPKERFSAEFPKEGPSILRIQQVVRGDSAAYFCASSPDRGNYGYTFGSGTRLTVV.